A single sample is the source of the 25 T cell receptor beta chains below, sequenced in a study of T cell responses to AZD1222 COVID-19 vaccine. Some clones are missing from TCRdb's copy, which holds only in-frame ones; the method was immunoSEQ multiplex PCR. Of about 180,000 clones detected, 80% to 90% appear once; the ten largest clones hold 6.5% to 7%. The sequences come from peripheral blood, collected on day 0 of AZD1222 vaccination. The receptors were gathered from an adult in good health.

The chain links TRBV10-3 to TRBJ2-7, with D perhaps being TRBD1 or TRBD2 (5 bases each). With 8 bases removed from V and 3 bases from J, the gap between germline ends came to 14 bases. This CDR3 has 13 amino acids. CDR1 is ENHRY, CDR2 SYGVKD, per germline. CDR3 in amino acids: CAIVPGTHYEQYF. CDR3 DNA sequence: TGTGCCATCGTCCCAGGGACGCACTACGAGCAGTACTTC.

This sequence joins TRBV3-1 (or the pseudogene TRBV3-2) and TRBJ2-2, with D hard to call. CDR3 size: 13 residues. The germline V and J ends were trimmed by 0 bases and 13 bases, with 12 bases remaining between them. CDR1 and CDR2 from the germline V gene are LGHDT and YNNKEL (reference sequence). The CDR3 nucleotides are TGTGCCAGCAGCCAAGATCCGCTACTGGGGCTGTTTTTT. Its translation is CASSQDPLLGLFF.

V gene TRBV18 combines with J gene TRBJ2-3, with unresolved D. The germline CDR1 and CDR2 sequences are KGHSH and LQKENI. V was pared by 5 bases and J by 1 base, with 13 bases between. This CDR3 is built from 15 residues. In DNA form, the CDR3 reads TGTGCCAGCTCAGGAAGGCCTACCGGCACAGATACGCAGTATTTT. Translating gives CASSGRPTGTDTQYF.

This chain links TRBV28 with TRBJ1-1, with 11 bases matching TRBD1. The CDR3 extends over 14 amino acids. Unmatched junction bases numbered 8, after V lost 7 bases and J lost 7 bases. The germline CDR1 and CDR2 sequences are MDHEN and SYDVKM. CDR3 bases: TGTGCCAGCACCAAAGGACAGGGGGCCCGTGAAGCTTTCTTT. Residues: CASTKGQGAREAFF.

The chain links TRBV19 to TRBJ2-7; 9 bases align to TRBD1. V dropped 3 bases and J dropped 4; count of bases not matched to a gene: 10. Germline CDR1 LNHDA, CDR2 SQIVND (reference sequence). This CDR3 has 16 amino acids. The CDR3 region is CASSMDTGTGIYEQYF. The CDR3 DNA reads TGTGCCAGTAGTATGGATACCGGGACAGGGATTTACGAGCAGTACTTC.

In nucleotides, the CDR3 is TGCAGCGTTGGGGCCTCCATTACGCAGTATTTT. Translating it yields CSVGASITQYF. This sequence joins TRBV29-1 and TRBJ2-3; D unclear. Trimming took 4 bases from V and 8 from J, leaving 10 bases between them. This CDR3 comprises 11 residues. Germline V lookup: CDR1 SQVTM, CDR2 ANQGSEA.

This chain links TRBV28 with TRBJ1-1, with D hard to call. From germline, CDR1 is MDHEN and CDR2 SYDVKM. The CDR3 contains 14 residues. Between the trimmed V and J ends, which lost 2 bases and 1 base, there was a span of 8 bases. The CDR3 DNA reads TGTGCCAGCAGTTTAACCGCTAGGAACACTGAAGCTTTCTTT. Amino acids: CASSLTARNTEAFF.

This chain joins TRBV5-1 and TRBJ1-3; D unclear. The length of the CDR3 is 16 residues. Trimming shortened V by 2 bases and J by 4 bases, and 16 bases separated the two germline ends. CDR1 and CDR2 from the germline V gene are SGHRS and YFSETQ. CDR3 in amino acids: CASSLSNSRAGNTIYF. CDR3 sequence (DNA): TGCGCCAGCAGCTTAAGTAACAGCCGGGCCGGAAACACCATATATTTT.

This clone occurred a few times. The V gene is TRBV18, the J gene TRBJ1-1; D is undetermined. The CDR3 is 12 residues long. V lost 6 bases, J lost 3 bases, and 8 bases lay in between. Germline V gene sequence: CDR1 KGHSH, CDR2 LQKENI. The CDR3 protein is CASSTMDTEAFF. As DNA, the CDR3 is TGTGCCAGCTCGACTATGGACACTGAAGCTTTCTTT.

This chain connects TRBV5-4 to TRBJ1-2, with D possibly TRBD1 on 5 matching bases. The CDR3 consists of 14 residues. The V gene lost 0 bases and the J gene lost 4 bases, with 10 bases spanning the gap. Germline CDR1 is SGHNT and CDR2 is YYREEE (reference sequence). CDR3 loop: CASSLDLGTYGYTF. The CDR3, as DNA: TGTGCCAGCAGCTTGGATCTGGGGACCTATGGCTACACCTTC.

This chain connects TRBV19 to TRBJ1-3, with 7 bases that match TRBD1. The CDR3 runs to 16 residues. V lost 7 bases and J lost 0; bases outside the gene matches: 9. Germline CDR1 LNHDA, CDR2 SQIVND (reference sequence). CDR3 sequence reads: CASNLGQHLSGNTIYF. For the CDR3, the DNA is TGTGCCAGTAATTTGGGACAGCACCTCTCTGGAAACACCATATATTTT.

The J gene is TRBJ2-7, the V gene TRBV28, with 7 bases matching TRBD1. Germline CDR1 MDHEN, CDR2 SYDVKM. The trim removed 7 bases at V and 9 bases at J, leaving 15 bases unmatched. CDR3 length: 14 amino acids. The DNA of the CDR3 is TGTGCCAGCAATTCCGGGACAGTTATACGAGGGCAGTACTTC. It yields the protein CASNSGTVIRGQYF.

The J gene is TRBJ1-1, the V gene TRBV7-9, with 12 bases aligning to TRBD1. The germline V gene encodes CDR1 SEHNR and CDR2 FQNEAQ (reference sequence). This CDR3 is 16 amino acids long. V was clipped by 5 bases and J by 0 bases; unmatched bases: 4. CDR3 DNA: TGTGCCAGCAGCACCGGGACAGGGGGCATGAACACTGAAGCTTTCTTT. Protein product: CASSTGTGGMNTEAFF.

Comment on this clone: The sample has other DNA sequences that encode this CDR3 too. The rearrangement joins TRBV4-3 to TRBJ1-1, with D possibly matching TRBD1 (6 bases). V was trimmed by 3 bases and J by 1 base, leaving 6 bases between them. CDR3 length: 13 amino acids. Germline V CDR1 and CDR2: LGHNA, YSLEER. This CDR3 is CASSQDRNTEAFF. CDR3 nucleotide sequence: TGCGCCAGCAGCCAGGACAGGAACACTGAAGCTTTCTTT.

The genes are TRBV25-1 and TRBJ1-2, with 7 bases that match TRBD1. Germline loops: CDR1 MGHDK, CDR2 SYGVNS. Germline trimming cut 4 bases from V and 3 bases from J; bases unmatched to any gene: 2. This CDR3 spans 13 amino acids. CDR3 protein: CASSVGTDYGYTF. The CDR3 region has the DNA TGTGCCAGCAGTGTTGGGACAGACTATGGCTACACCTTC.

The chain is built from TRBV9 and TRBJ1-6; possible D gene TRBD1, 5 bases. Germline V gives CDR1 SGDLS, CDR2 YYNGEE. This CDR3 spans 13 amino acids. The ends were cut back, 3 bases at V and 10 bases at J, with 11 bases in the middle. The CDR3 bases are TGTGCCAGCAGCGAAGGACACATATCACCCCTCCACTTT. Encoded protein: CASSEGHISPLHF. Full variable domain (remainder filled in from reference TRBV9 and TRBJ1-6): DSGVTQTPKHLITATGQRVTLRCSPRSGDLSVYWYQQSLDQGLQFLIQYYNGEERAKGNILERFSAQQFPDLHSELNLSSLELGDSALYFCASSEGHISPLHFGNGTRLTVT.

The chain is built from TRBV10-3 and TRBJ2-3; TRBD2 matches at 11 bases. The CDR3 is 15 residues long. V lost 6 bases, J lost 3 bases, and 5 bases stayed unmatched. In germline, CDR1 is ENHRY, CDR2 SYGVKD. CDR3 protein: CAIRSLAGGTDTQYF. In DNA form, the CDR3 reads TGTGCCATCAGGTCCCTAGCGGGGGGAACAGATACGCAGTATTTT.

This chain links TRBV4-1 with TRBJ1-2; no clear D. The length of the CDR3 is 14 residues. V was cut by 1 base and J by 8 bases, with 14 bases left in between. In germline, CDR1 is MGHRA, CDR2 YSYEKL. The CDR3 region has the DNA TGCGCCAGCAGCCAAGCGGCTAAACCGGGGGGCTACACCTTC. Its protein is CASSQAAKPGGYTF.

The chain is built from TRBV27 and TRBJ2-5; 8 bases agree with TRBD2. Germline CDR1 is MNHEY and CDR2 is SMNVEV (reference sequence). The CDR3 has 18 amino acids. With V trimmed by 0 bases and J by 5 bases, 14 bases remained unmatched. The CDR3 nucleotides read TGTGCCAGCAGTTTATCGATATCGGTAGCGGGGATAGGGGAGACCCAGTACTTC. Translating it yields CASSLSISVAGIGETQYF.

This clone is a singleton in its sample. The chain uses TRBV9 and TRBJ2-1; a possible D gene is TRBD2 (6 bases). Germline V lookup: CDR1 SGDLS, CDR2 YYNGEE. The V gene lost 0 bases and the J gene lost 2 bases, with 12 bases spanning the gap. The CDR3 contains 16 residues. The CDR3 DNA follows: TGTGCCAGCAGCGTAGGTATCGGGGGAACCTACAATGAGCAGTTCTTC. Its translation: CASSVGIGGTYNEQFF.

This rearrangement joins TRBV7-2 to TRBJ2-3, with 9 bases matching TRBD2. From germline, CDR1 is SGHTA and CDR2 FQGNSA. J gave up 3 bases and V 7 bases, and 17 bases lay outside the gene matches. The CDR3 sequence is 18 residues long. This CDR3 is CASTSPGGGGGETDTQYF. CDR3 in DNA: TGTGCCAGCACCTCCCCAGGTGGCGGCGGGGGGGAAACAGATACGCAGTATTTT.

The V call is TRBV7-3, the J call TRBJ2-7, with D maybe TRBD1 (5 bases). The germline V gene encodes CDR1 SGHTA and CDR2 FQGTGA. The CDR3 has 15 amino acids. V gave up 2 bases and J gave up 1 base, with 12 bases separating them. CDR3 loop: CASSLDWGPSYEQYF. CDR3 bases: TGTGCCAGCAGCTTAGACTGGGGCCCTTCCTACGAGCAGTACTTC.

For the CDR3, the DNA is TGTGCCAGCAGCACAAGGAGCGGGGGCCTCTCCTACGAGCAGTACTTC. This translates into CASSTRSGGLSYEQYF. The rearrangement uses TRBV7-2 and TRBJ2-7, with 8 bases fitting TRBD2. This CDR3 is built from 16 residues. V lost 5 bases and J lost 0; bases outside the gene matches: 9. The germline CDR1 and CDR2 sequences are SGHTA and FQGNSA.

CDR3 nucleotides: TGTGCCAGCACCGCTAATGGGGGGAACAATGAAAAACTGTTTTTT. Protein: CASTANGGNNEKLFF. The chain couples TRBV6-5 to TRBJ1-4, with D maybe TRBD1 (5 bases). The length of the CDR3 is 15 residues. V was shortened by 7 bases and J by 5 bases, with 17 bases between the two germline ends. CDR1 and CDR2 (germline): MNHEY, SVGAGI.

The chain links TRBV15 to TRBJ2-7; tentative D call: TRBD1 (6 bases). The CDR3 has 14 residues. V was trimmed by 1 base and J by 3 bases, leaving 10 bases between them. CDR1 is LNHNV, CDR2 YYDKDF, per germline (reference sequence). The CDR3: CATSRVTGNYEQYF. The CDR3 DNA sequence: TGTGCCACCAGCAGAGTTACAGGGAACTACGAGCAGTACTTC.